This TCR beta chain was recovered during a study of blood T cell repertoires in COVID-19. Authors' methods: Reference gene primer amplification in the assay estimated nucleated cell counts. Measured with immunoSEQ multiplex PCR; TCRdb has only the in-frame clones, and not every one. V and J calls and clone size are given by that table; D and trimming were obtained from the DNA. The table has hundreds of thousands of clones, about 89% seen once. Germline values: CDR1 SGHNT, CDR2 YYREEE (reference sequence). CDR3 size: 15 residues. V lost 3 bases to trimming and J lost 3 bases, with 13 bases between them.

This clonotype was sampled from a man aged 60 to 75 who had recovered from COVID-19. The specimen sequenced was peripheral blood. The chain recombines TRBV5-4 with TRBJ2-1; D gene uncertain. CDR3 bases: TGTGCCAGCAGCTCTTCCGCCGACTTCTACAATGAGCAGTTCTTC. It translates to CASSSSADFYNEQFF.